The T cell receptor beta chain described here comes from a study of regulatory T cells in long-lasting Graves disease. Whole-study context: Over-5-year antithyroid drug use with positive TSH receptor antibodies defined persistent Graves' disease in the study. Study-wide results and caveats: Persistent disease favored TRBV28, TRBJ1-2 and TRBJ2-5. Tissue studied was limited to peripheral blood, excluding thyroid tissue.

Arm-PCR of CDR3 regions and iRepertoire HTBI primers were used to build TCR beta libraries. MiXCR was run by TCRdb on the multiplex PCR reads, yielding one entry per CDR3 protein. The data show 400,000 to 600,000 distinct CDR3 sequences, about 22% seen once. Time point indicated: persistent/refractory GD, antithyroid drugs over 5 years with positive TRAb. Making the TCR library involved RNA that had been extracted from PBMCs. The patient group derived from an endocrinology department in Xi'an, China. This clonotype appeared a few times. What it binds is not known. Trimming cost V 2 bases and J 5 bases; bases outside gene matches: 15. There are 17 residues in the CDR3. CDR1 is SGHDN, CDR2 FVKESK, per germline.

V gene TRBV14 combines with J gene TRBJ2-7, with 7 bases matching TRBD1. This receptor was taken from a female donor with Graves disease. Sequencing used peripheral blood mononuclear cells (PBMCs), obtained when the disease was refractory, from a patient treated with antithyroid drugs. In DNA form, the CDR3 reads TGTGCCAGCAGCCAACTACGCTTACAGGGGTTGGAGGACGAGCAGTACTTC. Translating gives CASSQLRLQGLEDEQYF. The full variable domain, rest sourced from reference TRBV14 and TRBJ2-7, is EAGVTQFPSHSVIEKGQTVTLRCDPISGHDNLYWYRRVMGKEIKFLLHFVKESKQDESGMPNNRFLAERTGGTYSTLKVQPAELEDSGVYFCASSQLRLQGLEDEQYFGPGTRLTVT.